The present entry profiles one TCR beta chain with its context. The data are from a study of blood T cell repertoires in COVID-19. Study-level information: Whether acute or convalescent, the COVID-19 samples came from the United States, Italy and Spain. PBMCs, B-cell-depleted T cells, or T cells provided the cDNA or gDNA that made up the material.

The V end lost 4 bases, the J end lost 5 bases, and 11 bases lay between the germline ends. Germline V gene lookup returns CDR1 MRHNA and CDR2 SNTAGT. This CDR3 has 13 amino acids. TCRdb keeps only in-frame clones here, not all; method: immunoSEQ multiplex PCR. The repertoire holds about 250,000 clones, approximately 85% seen once, with about 8.2% in the top ten. The genes are TRBV6-4 and TRBJ1-2, with a weak D call TRBD1 (5 bases). The clonotype was recovered from a woman between 50 and 59 years old with acute COVID-19. What was sequenced was PBMCs or T cells enriched from blood (not recorded which). CDR3 in DNA: TGTGCCAGCAGTGGACAGAGTGGATATGGCTACACCTTC. It yields the protein CASSGQSGYGYTF.